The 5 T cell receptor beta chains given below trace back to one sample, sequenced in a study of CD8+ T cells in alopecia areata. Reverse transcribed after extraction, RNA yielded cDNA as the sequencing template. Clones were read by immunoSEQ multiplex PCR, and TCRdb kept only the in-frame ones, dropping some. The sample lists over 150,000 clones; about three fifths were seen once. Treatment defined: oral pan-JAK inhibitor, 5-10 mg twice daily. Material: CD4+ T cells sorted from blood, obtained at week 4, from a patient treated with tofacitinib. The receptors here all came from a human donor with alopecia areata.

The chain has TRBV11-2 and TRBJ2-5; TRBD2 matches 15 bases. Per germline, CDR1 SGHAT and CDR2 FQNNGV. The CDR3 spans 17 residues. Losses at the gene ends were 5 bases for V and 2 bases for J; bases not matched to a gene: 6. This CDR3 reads CASSLHGLAGGQETQYF. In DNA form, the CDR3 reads TGTGCCAGCAGCCTACACGGACTAGCGGGAGGGCAAGAGACCCAGTACTTC.

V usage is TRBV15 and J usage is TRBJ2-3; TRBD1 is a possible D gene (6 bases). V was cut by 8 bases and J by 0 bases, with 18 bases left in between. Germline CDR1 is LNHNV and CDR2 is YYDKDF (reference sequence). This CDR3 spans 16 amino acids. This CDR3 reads CATSGEGVLSTDTQYF. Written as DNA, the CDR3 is TGTGCCACCTCTGGAGAGGGGGTCCTTAGCACAGATACGCAGTATTTT.

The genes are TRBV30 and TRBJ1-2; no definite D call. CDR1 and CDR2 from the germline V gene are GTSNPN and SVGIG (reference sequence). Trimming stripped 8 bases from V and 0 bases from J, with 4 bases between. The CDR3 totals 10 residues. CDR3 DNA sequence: TGTGCCACCACTAACTATGGCTACACCTTC. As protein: CATTNYGYTF.

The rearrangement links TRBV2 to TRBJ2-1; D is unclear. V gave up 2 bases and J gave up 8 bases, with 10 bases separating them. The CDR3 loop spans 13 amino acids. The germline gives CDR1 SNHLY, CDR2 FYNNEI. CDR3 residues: CASSERAVDEQFF. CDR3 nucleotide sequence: TGTGCCAGCAGTGAAAGGGCAGTGGATGAGCAGTTCTTC.

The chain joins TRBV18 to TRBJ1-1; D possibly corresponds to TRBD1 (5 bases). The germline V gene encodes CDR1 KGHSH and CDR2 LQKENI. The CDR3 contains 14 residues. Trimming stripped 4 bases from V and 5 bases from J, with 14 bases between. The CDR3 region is CASSHDRVGTEAFF. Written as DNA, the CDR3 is TGTGCCAGCTCACATGACAGAGTTGGGACTGAAGCTTTCTTT.